This T cell receptor (beta chain) was observed in a study of T cells after yellow fever vaccination. Findings and limits, study-wide: Abundant clonotypes from the bulk population could contaminate FACS-sorted repertoires. Clonotypes appearing in both CD4 and CD8 compartments existed, and their share was small.

This CDR3 spans 13 amino acids. V gave up 9 bases and J gave up 1 base, with 12 bases separating them. The V gene's germline CDR1 is MNHNS and CDR2 SASEGT. 5'RACE template switching generated TCR cDNA, adding a universal primer site and UMIs. TCRdb re-analysed the 5' RACE reads in MiXCR, keeping a single row per CDR3 protein. The data contain some 110,000 distinct CDR3 sequences, more than 5.5% of them singletons. This clonotype occurred a few times. Its antigen is unknown. The receptor was derived from a man aged 18 to 30 who received the YFV17D yellow fever vaccine. The sequencing used CD4+ T cells sorted from PBMCs, collected about 49 days after the first yellow fever vaccination. J is TRBJ1-1 and V is TRBV6-1; no clear D. CDR3 sequence: CASASQPNTEAFF. Written as DNA, the CDR3 is TGTGCCAGTGCCTCACAGCCGAACACTGAAGCTTTCTTT.